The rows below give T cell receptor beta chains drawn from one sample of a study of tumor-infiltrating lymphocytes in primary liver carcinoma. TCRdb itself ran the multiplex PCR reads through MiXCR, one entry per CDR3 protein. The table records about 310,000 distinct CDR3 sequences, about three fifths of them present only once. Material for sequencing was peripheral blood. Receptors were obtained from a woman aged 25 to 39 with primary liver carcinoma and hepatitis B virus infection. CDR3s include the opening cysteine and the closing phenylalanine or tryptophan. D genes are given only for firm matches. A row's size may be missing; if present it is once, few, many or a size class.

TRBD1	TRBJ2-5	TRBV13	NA	TGTGCCAGTACAACCAGCGGACAGGCAGGGGAGATCCAGTACTTC	CASTTSGQAGEIQYF
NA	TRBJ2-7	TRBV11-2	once	TGTGCCAGCAGCTTAGACACGAGCTCTTACTATCAGTACTTC	CASSLDTSSYYQYF
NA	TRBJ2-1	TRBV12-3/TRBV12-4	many	TGTGCCAGTCGTCGGGGGAGCTCCTACAATGAGCAGTTCTTC	CASRRGSSYNEQFF
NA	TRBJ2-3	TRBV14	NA	TGTGCTAGCAGCCAGACAGGACAGTCCACAGATACGCAGTATTTT	CASSQTGQSTDTQYF
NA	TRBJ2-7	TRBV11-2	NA	TGTGCCAGCAGCCGAATCATCGGGGTTGAGCAGTACTTC	CASSRIIGVEQYF
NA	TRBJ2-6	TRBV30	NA	TGTGCCTGGAGTGTATCTGGGGCCAACGTCCTGACTTTC	CAWSVSGANVLTF
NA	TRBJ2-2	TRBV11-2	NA	TGTGCCAGCAGCCCCCCACAAAGTAGGCCGCTATACCGGGCGAACACCGGGGAGCTGTCTTTT	CASSPPQSRPLYRANTGELSF
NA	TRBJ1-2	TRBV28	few	TGTGCCAGCAGTTTGGGCACCGGCCCGTCCTATGGCTACACCTTC	CASSLGTGPSYGYTF
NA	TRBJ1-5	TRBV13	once	TGTGCCAGCAGCCAGGACGGTCAGCCCCAGCATTTT	CASSQDGQPQHF
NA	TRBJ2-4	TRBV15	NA	TGTGCCACCAGCAGAGGTGCCAAAAACATTCAGTACTTC	CATSRGAKNIQYF
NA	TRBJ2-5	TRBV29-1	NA	TGCAGCGTGAGGACGGGAGAGACCCAGTACTTC	CSVRTGETQYF
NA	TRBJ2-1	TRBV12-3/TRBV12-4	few	TGTGCCAGCATCGGTCAGATAGCAGGTGAGCAGTTCTTC	CASIGQIAGEQFF
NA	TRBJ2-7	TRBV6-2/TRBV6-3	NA	TGTGTCAGCAGTCCCCCTGGGCCCCTCTCCTACGAGCAGTACTTC	CVSSPPGPLSYEQYF
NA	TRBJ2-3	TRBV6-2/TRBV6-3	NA	TGTGCCAGCAGTCGGTTTGGTCCCCAGGGGACGCAGTATTTT	CASSRFGPQGTQYF
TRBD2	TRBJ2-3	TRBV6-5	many	TGTGCCAGCAGTTTTTCGCCGGGGGGTACGCAGTATTTT	CASSFSPGGTQYF
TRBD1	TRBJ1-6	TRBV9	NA	TGTGCCAGCAGCGTCGGTACAGGGGGAAATTCACCCCTCCACTTT	CASSVGTGGNSPLHF
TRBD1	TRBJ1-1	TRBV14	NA	TGTGCCAGCAGCCTTCAACCCGACAGGGCCACTGAAGCTTTCTTT	CASSLQPDRATEAFF
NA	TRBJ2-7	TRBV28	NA	TGTGCCAGCAGTCGCGCCGGGACTGCCTCTTTCGAGCAGTACTTC	CASSRAGTASFEQYF
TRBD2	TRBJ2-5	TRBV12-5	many	TGTGCTAGTGGTCCTAGCGGGAGAAATGTAGAGACCCAGTACTTC	CASGPSGRNVETQYF
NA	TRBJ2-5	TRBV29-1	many	TGCAGCGTTGAAGATCTCCACTTCACAGAACCCCTAGAGACCCAGTACTTC	CSVEDLHFTEPLETQYF
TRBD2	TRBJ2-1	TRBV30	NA	TGTGCCTGGAGTTTGGCTAGCGGGAGGTTTAAGTTCTTC	CAWSLASGRFKFF
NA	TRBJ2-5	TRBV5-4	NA	TGTACCAGCAGCCCCGGCGGCATGGAGGAAGAGACCCAGTACTTC	CTSSPGGMEEETQYF
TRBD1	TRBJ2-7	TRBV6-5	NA	TGTGCCAGCAGCGACCGGGACAGGGTCTACGAGCAGTACTTC	CASSDRDRVYEQYF
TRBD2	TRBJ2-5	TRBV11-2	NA	TGTGCCGGCAGCTTCCCCGACAGGGGACTAGCGGGACATGAGACCCAGTACTTC	CAGSFPDRGLAGHETQYF
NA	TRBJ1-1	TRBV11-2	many	TGTGCCAGCAGCCCACGCCATGAAGCTTTCTTT	CASSPRHEAFF
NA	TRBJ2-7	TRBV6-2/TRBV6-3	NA	TGTGCCGGCAGTAAGCTCGGGGCAGACGGTTCTTTCCACGGGCAGTACTTC	CAGSKLGADGSFHGQYF
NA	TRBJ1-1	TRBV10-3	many	TGTGCCATCAGTGAAAAGTCGACTGAAGCTTTCTTT	CAISEKSTEAFF
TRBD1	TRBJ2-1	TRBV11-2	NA	TGTACCAGCAACCCCGGGACAGGGACCTACAATGAGCAGTTCTTC	CTSNPGTGTYNEQFF
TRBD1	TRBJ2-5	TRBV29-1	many	TGCAGCGTGACCGGGACAGGGGAGACCCAGTACTTC	CSVTGTGETQYF
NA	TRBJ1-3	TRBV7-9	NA	TGTGCCAGCAGCCACTCCCGGACGGTCTCTGGAAGCACCATATATTTT	CASSHSRTVSGSTIYF
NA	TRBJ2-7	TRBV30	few	TGTGCCTGGAGTGTACGGGGCCGGGGTGTGCTGTCCGCCGAGCAGTACTTC	CAWSVRGRGVLSAEQYF
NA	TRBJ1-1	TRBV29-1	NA	TGCGGCGTCCACGCCAAACTGGTGAACACTGAGGCTTTCTTT	CGVHAKLVNTEAFF
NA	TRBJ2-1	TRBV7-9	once	TGTGCCAGCAGCCCAGTCTCCTACAATAAGCAGTTCTTC	CASSPVSYNKQFF
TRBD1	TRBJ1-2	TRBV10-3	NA	TGTGCCATCAGTGAGTGGACAGGGAAGTTTGGCTACGCCTTC	CAISEWTGKFGYAF
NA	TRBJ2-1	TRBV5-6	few	TGTGCCAGCAGCTTGGTGAACCCGCTGGGACCAATTGGCAATGAGCAGTTCTTC	CASSLVNPLGPIGNEQFF
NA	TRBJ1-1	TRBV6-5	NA	TGTGCCAGCAGTTGCTACCGGTCGAACACTGAAGCTTTCTTT	CASSCYRSNTEAFF
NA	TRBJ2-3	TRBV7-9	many	TGTGCCAGCAAGGAACAGAACACAGATACGCAGTATTTT	CASKEQNTDTQYF
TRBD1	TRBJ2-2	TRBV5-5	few	TGTGCCAGCACCGCACGGGACAGGGCGTACACCGGGGAGCTGTTTTTT	CASTARDRAYTGELFF
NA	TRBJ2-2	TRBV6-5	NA	TGTGCCAGCACCGATTCAAGGGCCGGCCCCGGGGAGCTGTTTTTT	CASTDSRAGPGELFF
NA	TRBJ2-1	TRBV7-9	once	TGTGCCAGCAGCCGACCGGGACATAACTACAATGAGCAGTTCTTC	CASSRPGHNYNEQFF
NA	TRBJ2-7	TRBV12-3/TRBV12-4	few	TGTACCAGCAGCCGGACAAACAAAGAGCACGAGCAGTACTTC	CTSSRTNKEHEQYF
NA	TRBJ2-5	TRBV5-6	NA	TGTGCTAGCGGCCCAGTGGGACGGCAAGAGACCCAGTACTTC	CASGPVGRQETQYF
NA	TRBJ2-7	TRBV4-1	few	TGCGCCAGCAGCCAAGAAGATCTCTTAGGCCCCTACGAGCAGTACTTC	CASSQEDLLGPYEQYF
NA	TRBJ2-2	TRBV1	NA	TGCACCAGCAGCCAAGATCACCGTCTATGTTATTACGGGGAGCTGTTTTTT	CTSSQDHRLCYYGELFF
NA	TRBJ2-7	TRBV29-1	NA	TGCAGCGTTGAAAACGGTCAGCCCTACGAGCAGTATTTC	CSVENGQPYEQYF
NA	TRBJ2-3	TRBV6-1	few	TGTGCCAGCAGGGCAAGGGGTTCAGATACGCAGTATTTT	CASRARGSDTQYF
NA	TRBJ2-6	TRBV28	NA	TGTGCCAGCACCACGGCCCGCTCTGGGGCCAACGTCCTGACTTTC	CASTTARSGANVLTF
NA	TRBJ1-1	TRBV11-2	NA	TGTGCCAGCAGCTTTGACGGGACGGACTCTCTTTATTCTAAAGCTTTCTTT	CASSFDGTDSLYSKAFF
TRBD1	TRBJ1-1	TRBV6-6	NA	TGTGCCAGCAGTTACCCCCTGACAGGGTTGAACACTGAAGCTTTCTTT	CASSYPLTGLNTEAFF
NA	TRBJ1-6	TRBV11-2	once	TGTGCCAGCAGCTTACATAGAGACACGAATTCACCCCTCCACTTT	CASSLHRDTNSPLHF
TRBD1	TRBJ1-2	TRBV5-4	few	TGTGCCAGCACCCCGGACAGGGTTGGCTACACCTTC	CASTPDRVGYTF
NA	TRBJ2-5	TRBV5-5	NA	TGTGCCAGCAGCTTGCAATGGGGGTTAGTAGAGACCCAGTACTTC	CASSLQWGLVETQYF